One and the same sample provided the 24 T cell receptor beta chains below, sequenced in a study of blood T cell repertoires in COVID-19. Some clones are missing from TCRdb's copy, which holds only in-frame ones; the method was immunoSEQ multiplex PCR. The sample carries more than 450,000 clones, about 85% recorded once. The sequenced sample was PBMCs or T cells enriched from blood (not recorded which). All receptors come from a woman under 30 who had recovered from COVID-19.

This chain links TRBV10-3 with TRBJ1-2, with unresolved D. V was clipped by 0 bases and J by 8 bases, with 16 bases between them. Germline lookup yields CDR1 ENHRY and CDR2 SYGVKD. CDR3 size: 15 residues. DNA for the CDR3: TGTGCCATCAGTGAGTCCGAGTGGGCAGGTCGAGGCTACACCTTC. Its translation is CAISESEWAGRGYTF.

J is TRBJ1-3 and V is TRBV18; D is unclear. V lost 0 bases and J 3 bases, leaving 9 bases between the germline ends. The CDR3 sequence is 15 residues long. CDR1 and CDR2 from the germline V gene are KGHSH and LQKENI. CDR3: CASSPPGDFGNTIYF. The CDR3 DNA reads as TGTGCCAGCTCACCACCAGGAGACTTTGGAAACACCATATATTTT.

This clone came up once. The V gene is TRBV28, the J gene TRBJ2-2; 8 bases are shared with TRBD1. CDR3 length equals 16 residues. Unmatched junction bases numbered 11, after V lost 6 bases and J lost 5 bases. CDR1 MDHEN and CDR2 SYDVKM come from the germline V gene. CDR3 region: CASSPYATGVTGELFF. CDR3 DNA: TGTGCCAGCAGCCCATATGCGACAGGGGTTACCGGGGAGCTGTTTTTT.

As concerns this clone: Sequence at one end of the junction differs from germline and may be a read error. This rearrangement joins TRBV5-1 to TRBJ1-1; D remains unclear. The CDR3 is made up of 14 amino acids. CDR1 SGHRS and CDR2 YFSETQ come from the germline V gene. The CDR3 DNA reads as TGCGCCAGCATCCTGAGCCCCGGGAACGCTGAAGCTTTCTTT. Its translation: CASILSPGNAEAFF. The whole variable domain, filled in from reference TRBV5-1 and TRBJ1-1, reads KAGVTQTPRYLIKTRGQQVTLSCSPISGHRSVSWYQQTPGQGLQFLFEYFSETQRNKGNFPGRFSGRQFSNSRSEMNVSTLELGDSALYLCASILSPGNAEAFFGQGTRLTVV.

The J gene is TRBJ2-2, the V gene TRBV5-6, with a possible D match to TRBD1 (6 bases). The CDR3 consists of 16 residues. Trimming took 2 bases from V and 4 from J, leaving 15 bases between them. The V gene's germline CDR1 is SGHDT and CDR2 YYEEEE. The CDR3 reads CASSFVGGSFTGELFF. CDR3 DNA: TGTGCCAGCAGCTTCGTTGGGGGCAGTTTCACCGGGGAGCTGTTTTTT.

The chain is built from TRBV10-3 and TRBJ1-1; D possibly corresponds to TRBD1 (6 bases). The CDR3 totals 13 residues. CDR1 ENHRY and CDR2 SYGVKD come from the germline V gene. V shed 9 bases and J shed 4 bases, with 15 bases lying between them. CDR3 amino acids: CAITSRGGTEAFF. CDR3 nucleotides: TGTGCCATAACGAGTAGGGGGGGCACTGAAGCTTTCTTT.

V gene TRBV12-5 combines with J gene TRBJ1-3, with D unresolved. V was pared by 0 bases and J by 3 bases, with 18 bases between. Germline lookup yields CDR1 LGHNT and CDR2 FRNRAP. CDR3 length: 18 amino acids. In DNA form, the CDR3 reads TGTGCTAGTGGTTTGGTACATCAGGTCCGAACGGTTGGAAACACCATATATTTT. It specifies CASGLVHQVRTVGNTIYF.

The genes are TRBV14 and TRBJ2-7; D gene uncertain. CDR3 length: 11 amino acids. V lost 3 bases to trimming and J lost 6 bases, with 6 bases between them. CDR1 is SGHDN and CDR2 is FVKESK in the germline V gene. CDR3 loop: CASSHSIEQYF. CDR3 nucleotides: TGTGCCAGCAGCCACAGTATCGAGCAGTACTTC.

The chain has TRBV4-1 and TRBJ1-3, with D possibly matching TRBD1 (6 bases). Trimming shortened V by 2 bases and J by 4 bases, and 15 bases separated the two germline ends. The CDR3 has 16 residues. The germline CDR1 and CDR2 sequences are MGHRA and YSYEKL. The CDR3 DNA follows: TGCGCCAGCAGCCAACCTACAGGGAGTAGGGGAAACACCATATATTTT. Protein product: CASSQPTGSRGNTIYF.

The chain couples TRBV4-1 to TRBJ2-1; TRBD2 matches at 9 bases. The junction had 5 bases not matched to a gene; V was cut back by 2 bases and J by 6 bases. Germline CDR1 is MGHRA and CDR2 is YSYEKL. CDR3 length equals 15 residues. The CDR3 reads CASSQLAGFGNEQFF. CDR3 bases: TGCGCCAGCAGCCAACTAGCGGGGTTCGGCAATGAGCAGTTCTTC.

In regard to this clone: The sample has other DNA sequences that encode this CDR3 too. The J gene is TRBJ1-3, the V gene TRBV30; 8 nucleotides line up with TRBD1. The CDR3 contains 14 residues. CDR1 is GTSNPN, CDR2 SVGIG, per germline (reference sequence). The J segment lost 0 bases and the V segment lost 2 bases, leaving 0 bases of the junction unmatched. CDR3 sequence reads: CAWSTGGSGNTIYF. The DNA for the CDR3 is TGTGCCTGGAGTACAGGGGGCTCTGGAAACACCATATATTTT.

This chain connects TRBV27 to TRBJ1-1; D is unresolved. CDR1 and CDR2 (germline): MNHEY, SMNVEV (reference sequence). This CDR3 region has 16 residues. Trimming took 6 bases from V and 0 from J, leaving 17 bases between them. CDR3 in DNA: TGTGCCAGCAGCCCCCCAGGCGGGAGCATGAACACTGAAGCTTTCTTT. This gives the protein CASSPPGGSMNTEAFF.

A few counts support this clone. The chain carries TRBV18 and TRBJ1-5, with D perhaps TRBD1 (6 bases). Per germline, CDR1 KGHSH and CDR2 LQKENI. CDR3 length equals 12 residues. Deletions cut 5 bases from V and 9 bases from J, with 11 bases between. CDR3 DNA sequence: TGTGCCAGCTCAAGGGGACAAGGGCCCCAGCATTTT. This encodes CASSRGQGPQHF.

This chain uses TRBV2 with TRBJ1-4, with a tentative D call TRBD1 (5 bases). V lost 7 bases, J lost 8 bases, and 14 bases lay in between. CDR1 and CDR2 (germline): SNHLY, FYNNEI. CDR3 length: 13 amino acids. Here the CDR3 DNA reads TGTGCCAGCACGCCCTCTCGGACAGAAAAACTGTTTTTT. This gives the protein CASTPSRTEKLFF.

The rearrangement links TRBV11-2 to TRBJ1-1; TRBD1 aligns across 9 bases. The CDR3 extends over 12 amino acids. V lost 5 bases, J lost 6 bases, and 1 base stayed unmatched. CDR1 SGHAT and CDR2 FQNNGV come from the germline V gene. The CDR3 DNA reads TGTGCCAGCAGCGGGGACAGGGCTGAAGCTTTCTTT. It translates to CASSGDRAEAFF.

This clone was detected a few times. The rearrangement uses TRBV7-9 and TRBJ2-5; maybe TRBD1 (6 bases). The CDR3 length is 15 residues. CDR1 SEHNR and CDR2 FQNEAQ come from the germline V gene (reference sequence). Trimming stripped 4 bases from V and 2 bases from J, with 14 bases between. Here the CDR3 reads CASSSLTGTQETQYF. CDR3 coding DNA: TGTGCCAGCAGCTCCCTGACAGGTACACAAGAGACCCAGTACTTC.

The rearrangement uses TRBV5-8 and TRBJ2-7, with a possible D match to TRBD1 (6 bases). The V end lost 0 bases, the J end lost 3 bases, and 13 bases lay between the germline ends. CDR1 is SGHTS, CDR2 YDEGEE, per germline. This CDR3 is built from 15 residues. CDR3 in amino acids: CASSLASRTVYEQYF. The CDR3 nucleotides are TGTGCCAGCAGCTTGGCTTCGCGGACAGTCTACGAGCAGTACTTC. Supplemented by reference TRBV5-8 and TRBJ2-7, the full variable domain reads EAGVTQSPTHLIKTRGQQATLRCSPISGHTSVYWYQQALGLGLQFLLWYDEGEERNRGNFPPRFSGRQFPNYSSELNVNALELEDSALYLCASSLASRTVYEQYFGPGTRLTVT.

This CDR3 reads CASRGTGGKAFF. CDR3 bases: TGTGCCAGCAGAGGAACAGGGGGAAAGGCTTTCTTT. The V and J genes are TRBV6-4 and TRBJ1-1, with TRBD1 matching over 8 bases. Trimming took 6 bases from V and 11 from J; bases not matched to a gene: 8. This CDR3 has 12 amino acids. CDR1 and CDR2 (germline): MRHNA, SNTAGT.

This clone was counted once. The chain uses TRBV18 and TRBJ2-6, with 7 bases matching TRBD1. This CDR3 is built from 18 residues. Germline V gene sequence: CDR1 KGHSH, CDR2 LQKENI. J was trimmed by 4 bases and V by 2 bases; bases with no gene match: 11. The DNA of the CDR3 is TGTGCCAGCTCACCAGAGACAGGGTATCTGGCCGGGGCCAACGTCCTGACTTTC. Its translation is CASSPETGYLAGANVLTF.

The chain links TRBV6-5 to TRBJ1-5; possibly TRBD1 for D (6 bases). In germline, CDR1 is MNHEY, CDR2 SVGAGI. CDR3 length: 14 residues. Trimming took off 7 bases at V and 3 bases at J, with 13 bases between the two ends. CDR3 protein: CASKGVVVNQPQHF. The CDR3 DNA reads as TGTGCCAGCAAGGGGGTGGTGGTCAATCAGCCCCAGCATTTT.

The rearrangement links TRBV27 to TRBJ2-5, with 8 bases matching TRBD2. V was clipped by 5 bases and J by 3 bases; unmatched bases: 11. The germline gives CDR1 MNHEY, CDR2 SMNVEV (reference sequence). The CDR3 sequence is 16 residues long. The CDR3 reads CASSTLAGWRKETQYF. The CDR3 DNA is TGTGCCAGCAGTACCTTAGCGGGGTGGCGAAAAGAGACCCAGTACTTC.

The CDR3, as DNA: TGTGCCAGCACCCCGACAGGGGGGTACAATGAGCAGTTCTTC. Its protein is CASTPTGGYNEQFF. The chain uses TRBV28 and TRBJ2-1; 9 bases match TRBD1. V was clipped by 7 bases and J by 4 bases; unmatched bases: 5. This CDR3 has 14 amino acids. CDR1 and CDR2 from the germline V gene are MDHEN and SYDVKM.

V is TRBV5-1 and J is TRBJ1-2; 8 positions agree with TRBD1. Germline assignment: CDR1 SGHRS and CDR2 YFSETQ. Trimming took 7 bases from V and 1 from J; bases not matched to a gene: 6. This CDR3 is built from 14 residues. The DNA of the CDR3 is TGCGCCAGCCAGGGACAGGAGGGTAACTATGGCTACACCTTC. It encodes CASQGQEGNYGYTF.

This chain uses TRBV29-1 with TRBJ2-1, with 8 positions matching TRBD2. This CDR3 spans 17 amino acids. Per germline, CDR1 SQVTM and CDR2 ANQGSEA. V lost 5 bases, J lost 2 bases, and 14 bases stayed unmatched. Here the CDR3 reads CSVLQDPSGGPYNEQFF. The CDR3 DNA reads TGCAGCGTTCTCCAGGATCCCAGCGGGGGCCCCTACAATGAGCAGTTCTTC.